The clone carrying this T cell receptor (beta chain) was counted many times. Its antigen is not known. RNA transcripts gave rise to amplified TCR beta CDR3 regions. The study used the HTBI primer set for a first-round RT-PCR of the TCR CDR3. A single record per CDR3 protein comes from TCRdb applying MiXCR to the multiplex PCR reads. The table has about 590,000 distinct CDR3 sequences, approximately 14% seen once; the top ten hold less than 9.5%. This sample was included in a study of T cells in Graves' hyperthyroidism and ophthalmopathy. Study-level background: Prior to any treatment, at the point of initial diagnosis, peripheral blood was collected. Study outcomes and limitations: Blood also contained most expanded thyroid clonotypes above 0.001. The model predicted ophthalmopathy a median approximately six months before onset.

Lactation, pregnancy, other autoimmune disease or uncontrolled infection led to exclusion of patients. The CDR3 totals 13 residues. The V and J ends lost 4 bases and 2 bases respectively, with 8 bases between them. CDR1 is SGHTA and CDR2 is FQGTGA in the germline V gene. J is TRBJ2-5 and V is TRBV7-3, with D perhaps matching TRBD1 (5 bases). The source of this sequence is a woman aged 25 to 45 with Graves' hyperthyroidism. The source material was blood. CDR3 in DNA: TGTGCCAGCAGCTCGACAGCACAAGAGACCCAGTACTTC. Encoded protein: CASSSTAQETQYF.